This record covers a single T cell receptor (beta chain). Germline V CDR1 and CDR2: SNHLY, FYNNEI. Trimming removed 4 bases at V and 3 bases at J, with 13 bases between. The CDR3 runs 15 residues. With random hexamers, roughly 0.45 to 1 ug RNA was reverse transcribed. The CDR3 of TCR beta was amplified by immunoSEQ multiplex PCR across 54 Vbeta and 13 Jbeta. TCRdb passed the immunoSEQ multiplex PCR reads through MiXCR, listing each CDR3 protein once. The repertoire holds some 100,000 distinct CDR3 sequences, with nearly 95% as singletons. CD8+ and CD4+ blood T cells underwent TCR beta sequencing. Isolation of CD8+ and CD4+ T cells was performed negatively, whereas enrichment of TEMRA cells was done by FACS. The sample is drawn from a study of CD8 T cells in Susac syndrome.

The clonotype comes from a human donor in good health. The sequenced sample consisted of CD4+ T cells from PBMCs. This chain joins TRBV2 and TRBJ2-1; a possible D gene is TRBD1 (6 bases). DNA of the CDR3: TGTGCCAGCAGTGGGGGGCAGGGGATCTACAATGAGCAGTTCTTC. Translation: CASSGGQGIYNEQFF.